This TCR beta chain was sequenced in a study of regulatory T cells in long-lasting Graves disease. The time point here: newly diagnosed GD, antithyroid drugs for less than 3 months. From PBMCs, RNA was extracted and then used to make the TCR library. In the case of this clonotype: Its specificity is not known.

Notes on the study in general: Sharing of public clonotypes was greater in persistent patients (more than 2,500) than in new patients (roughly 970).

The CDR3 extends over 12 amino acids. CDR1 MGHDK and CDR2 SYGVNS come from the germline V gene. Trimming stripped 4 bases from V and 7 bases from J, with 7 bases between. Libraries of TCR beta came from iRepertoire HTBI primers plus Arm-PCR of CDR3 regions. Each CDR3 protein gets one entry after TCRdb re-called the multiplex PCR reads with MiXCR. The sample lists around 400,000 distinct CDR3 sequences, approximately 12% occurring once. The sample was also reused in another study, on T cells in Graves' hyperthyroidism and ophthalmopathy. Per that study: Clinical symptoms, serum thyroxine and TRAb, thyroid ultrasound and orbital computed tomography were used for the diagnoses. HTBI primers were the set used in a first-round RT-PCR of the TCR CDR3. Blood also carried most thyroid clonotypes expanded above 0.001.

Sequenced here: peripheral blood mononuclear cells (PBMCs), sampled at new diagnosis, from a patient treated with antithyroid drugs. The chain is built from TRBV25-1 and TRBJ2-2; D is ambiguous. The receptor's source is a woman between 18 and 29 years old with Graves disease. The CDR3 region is CASSGDYGELFF. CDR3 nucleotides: TGTGCCAGCAGTGGTGATTACGGGGAGCTGTTTTTT.